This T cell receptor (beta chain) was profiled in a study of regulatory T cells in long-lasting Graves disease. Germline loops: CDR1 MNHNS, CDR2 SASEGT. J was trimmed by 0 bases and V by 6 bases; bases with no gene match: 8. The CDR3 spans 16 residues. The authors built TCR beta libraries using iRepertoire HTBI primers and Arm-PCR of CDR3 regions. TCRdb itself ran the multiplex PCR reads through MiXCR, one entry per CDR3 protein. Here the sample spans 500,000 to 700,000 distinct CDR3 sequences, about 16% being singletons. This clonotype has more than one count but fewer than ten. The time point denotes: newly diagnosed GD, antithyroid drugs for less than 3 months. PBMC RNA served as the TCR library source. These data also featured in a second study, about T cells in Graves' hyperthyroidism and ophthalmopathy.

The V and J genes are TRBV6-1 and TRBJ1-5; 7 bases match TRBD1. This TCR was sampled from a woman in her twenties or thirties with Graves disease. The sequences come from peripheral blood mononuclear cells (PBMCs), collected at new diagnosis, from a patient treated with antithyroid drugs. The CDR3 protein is CASRPPGQSSNQPQHF. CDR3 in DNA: TGTGCCAGCAGACCCCCGGGACAGTCTAGCAATCAGCCCCAGCATTTT.